This T cell receptor beta chain was found in a study of T cell repertoires in cytomegalovirus infection (dated by TCRdb to between 2019 and 2020). Some background on the complete study: Alongside well-studied HLA-B-restricted epitopes, the peptide stimulations were aimed at recently identified HLA-C-restricted CMV epitopes, whose presentation resists viral immunomodulation. The HLA type of each donor mattered for the analysis, because public TCR beta signatures pointed to carriage of CMV infection along with the matching HLA type.

The sample's treatment or condition, from its label and the paper: in vitro stimulation with specific CMV peptide epitopes to enrich CMV-specific T cells. This sample was sequenced with an Illumina HiSeq 1500. In TCRdb, the public reads were trimmed at Q25 with fastp and aligned with MiXCR, with productive beta chains retained. CDR3 protein sequences are deduplicated, and each keeps its most common genes and DNA. Within this sample are about 55,000 distinct CDR3 sequences, with around 20% of them counted one time only. Clones ranked in the top ten supply around 60% of the sample. The investigation overall reported the following: In the ex vivo response, HLA-C-restricted CMV-specific TCR beta clonotypes were dominant, and in two of eight donors the single most frequent clonotype came from this HLA-C-restricted group. Cumulative frequency of public TCR beta family members discriminated carriers of CMV infection plus the relevant HLA type in this cohort and an independent roughly 340-donor cohort.

As concerns this clonotype: No antigen is known for it. Base qualities are not at hand, and no much larger clone is one base apart.

Trimming leaves V shorter by 6 bases and J shorter by 4 bases, with the junction holding 13 bases beyond the gene matches. From cysteine to phenylalanine, the CDR3 is 16 amino acids long. Only the CDR3 portion is preserved as DNA: 48 bases, with reading frame beginning at the first base. The germline V gene (reference sequence) gives CDR1 as MNHNY and CDR2 as SVGAGI. The material sequenced was CD8+ T cells from cultured PBMCs, taken from culture after CMV antigen stimulation. Rearrangement joined TRBV6-6 to TRBJ2-3, and TRBD1 aligns with 7 junction nucleotides. This clonotype was sampled from a human donor in good health (CMV status not recorded). Some clones in this sample may be carry-over from other donors' samples. The nucleotides are TGTGCCAGCAGCGACAGGGATAGCATAGTGGCAGATACGCAGTATTTT. This translates into CASSDRDSIVADTQYF.